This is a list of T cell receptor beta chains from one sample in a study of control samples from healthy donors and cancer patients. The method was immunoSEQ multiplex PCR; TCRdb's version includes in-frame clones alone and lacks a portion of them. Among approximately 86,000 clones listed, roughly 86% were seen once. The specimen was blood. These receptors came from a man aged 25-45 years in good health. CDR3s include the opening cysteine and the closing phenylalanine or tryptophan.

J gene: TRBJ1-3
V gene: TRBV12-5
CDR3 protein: CASGFPYRHTIYF

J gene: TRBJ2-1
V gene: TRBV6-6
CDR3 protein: CASSYSERGQYEQFF

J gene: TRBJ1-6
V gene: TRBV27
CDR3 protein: CASSDRGETSSYNSPLHF

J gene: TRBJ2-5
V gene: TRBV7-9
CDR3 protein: CASSLAEETQYF

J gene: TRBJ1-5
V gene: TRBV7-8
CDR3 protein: CASSLASYSNQPQHF

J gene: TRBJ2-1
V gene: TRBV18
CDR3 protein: CASSLNEGHSSYNEQFF

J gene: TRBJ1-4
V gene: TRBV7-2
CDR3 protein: CASSLAAGLSNEKLFF

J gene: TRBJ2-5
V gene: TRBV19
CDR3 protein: CASSISQNRGSETQYF

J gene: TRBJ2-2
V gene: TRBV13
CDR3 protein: CASSPNSGGAGELFF

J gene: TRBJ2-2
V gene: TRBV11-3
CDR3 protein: CASSDRGANTGELFF

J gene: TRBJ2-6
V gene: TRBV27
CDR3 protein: CASKVSGANVLTF

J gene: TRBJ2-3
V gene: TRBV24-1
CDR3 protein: CATSDSTVNQGDTQYF

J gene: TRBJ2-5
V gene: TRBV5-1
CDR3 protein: CASSLYASGGAGETQYF

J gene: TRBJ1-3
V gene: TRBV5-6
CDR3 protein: CASTLGGNTIYF

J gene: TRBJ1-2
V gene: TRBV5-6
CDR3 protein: CASSLASGAFGGYTF

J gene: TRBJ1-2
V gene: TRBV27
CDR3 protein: CASRAGTALYGYTF

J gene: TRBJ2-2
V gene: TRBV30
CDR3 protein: CAWSRGARTGELFF

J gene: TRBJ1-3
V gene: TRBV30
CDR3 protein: CAWSWGRAGNTIYF

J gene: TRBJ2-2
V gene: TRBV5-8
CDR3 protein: CASSLVGPNTGELFF

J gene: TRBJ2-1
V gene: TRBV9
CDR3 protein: CASSVEAGGPNEQFF

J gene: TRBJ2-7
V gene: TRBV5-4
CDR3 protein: CAVRRQGPPYEQYF

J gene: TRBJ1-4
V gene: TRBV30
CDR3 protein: CAWSVFRGSPNEKLFF

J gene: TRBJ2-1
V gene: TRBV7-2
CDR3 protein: CASSLSQRGADNEQFF

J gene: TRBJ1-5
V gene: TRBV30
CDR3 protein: CAWGRFNQPQHF

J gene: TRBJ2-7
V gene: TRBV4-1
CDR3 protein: CASSQDIAYEQYF

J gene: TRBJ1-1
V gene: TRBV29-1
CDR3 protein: CSGADSMNTEAFF

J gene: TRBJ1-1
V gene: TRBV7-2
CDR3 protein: CASRRWGATEAFF

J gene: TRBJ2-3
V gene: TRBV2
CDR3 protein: CASRKGGGTDTQYF

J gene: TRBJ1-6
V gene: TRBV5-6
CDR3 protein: CASRGQGGSPLHF

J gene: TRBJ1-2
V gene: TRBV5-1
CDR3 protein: CASSLEGRGSYGYTF

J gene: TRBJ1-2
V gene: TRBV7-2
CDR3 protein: CASSLDRQGGRGYTF

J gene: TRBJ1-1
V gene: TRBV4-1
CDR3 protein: CASSQRDRENTEAFF

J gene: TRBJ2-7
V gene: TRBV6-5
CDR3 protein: CASSSGRTYEQYF

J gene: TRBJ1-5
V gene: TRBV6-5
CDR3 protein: CASSYSAGHNQPQHF

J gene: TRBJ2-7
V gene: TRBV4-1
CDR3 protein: CASGDRQGEQYF

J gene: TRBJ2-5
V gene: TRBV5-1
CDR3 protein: CASSSRTGRETQYF

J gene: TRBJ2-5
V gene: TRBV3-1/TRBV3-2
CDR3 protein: CACHSGPGEETQYF

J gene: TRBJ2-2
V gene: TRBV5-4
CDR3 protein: CASSLQGNTGELFF

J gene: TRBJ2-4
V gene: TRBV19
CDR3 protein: CASWDWGKNIQYF

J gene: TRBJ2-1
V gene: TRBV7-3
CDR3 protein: CASSLLGGPQPGEQFF

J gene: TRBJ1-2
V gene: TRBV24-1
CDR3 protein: CATSDRGGAMGYTF

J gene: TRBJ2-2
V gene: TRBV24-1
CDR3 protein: CATSDFANTGELFF

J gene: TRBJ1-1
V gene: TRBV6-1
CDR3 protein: CASSEASDTEAFF

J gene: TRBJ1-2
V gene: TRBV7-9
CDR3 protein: CASSRDRGYGYTF

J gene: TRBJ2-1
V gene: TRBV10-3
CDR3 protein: CAISEWAGQNYNEQFF